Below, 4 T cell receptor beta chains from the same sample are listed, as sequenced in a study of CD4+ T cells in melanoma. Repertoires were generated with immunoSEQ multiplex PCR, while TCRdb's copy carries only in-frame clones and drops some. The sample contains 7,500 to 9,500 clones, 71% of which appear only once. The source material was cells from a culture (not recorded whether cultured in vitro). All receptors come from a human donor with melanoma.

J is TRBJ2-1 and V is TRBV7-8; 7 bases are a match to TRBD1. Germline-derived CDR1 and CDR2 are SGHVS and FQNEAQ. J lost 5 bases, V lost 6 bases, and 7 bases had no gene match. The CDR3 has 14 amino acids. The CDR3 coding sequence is TGTGCCAGCAGAATCGGGACAGTAAACAATGAGCAGTTCTTC. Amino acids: CASRIGTVNNEQFF.

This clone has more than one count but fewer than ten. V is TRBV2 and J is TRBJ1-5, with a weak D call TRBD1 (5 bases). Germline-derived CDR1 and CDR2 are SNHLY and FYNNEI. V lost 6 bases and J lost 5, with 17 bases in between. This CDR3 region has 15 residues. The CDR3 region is CASSRQFLADQPQHF. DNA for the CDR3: TGTGCCAGCAGCCGACAGTTTCTTGCGGATCAGCCCCAGCATTTT.

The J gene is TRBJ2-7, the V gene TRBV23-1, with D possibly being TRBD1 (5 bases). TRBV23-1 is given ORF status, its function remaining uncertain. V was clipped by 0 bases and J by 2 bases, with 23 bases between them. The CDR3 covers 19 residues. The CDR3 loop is CASSQSNSQGSDRTYEQYF. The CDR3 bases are TGCGCCAGCAGTCAATCGAACAGCCAGGGAAGCGACCGGACCTACGAGCAGTACTTC.

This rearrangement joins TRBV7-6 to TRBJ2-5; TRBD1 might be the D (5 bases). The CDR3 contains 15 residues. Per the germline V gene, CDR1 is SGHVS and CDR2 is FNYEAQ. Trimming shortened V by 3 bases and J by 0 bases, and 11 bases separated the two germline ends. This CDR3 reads CASSFGRADQETQYF. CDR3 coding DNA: TGTGCCAGCAGCTTTGGCAGGGCGGACCAAGAGACCCAGTACTTC.